The 2 T cell receptor beta chains listed next were all sequenced from one sample in a study of blood T cell repertoires in COVID-19. Sequenced by immunoSEQ multiplex PCR; TCRdb stores in-frame clones only, minus some. The table includes 110,000 or so clones, roughly four fifths detected once. Sequences were obtained from peripheral blood. The receptors derive from a woman aged 70 to 79 with acute or convalescent COVID-19.

The CDR3 nucleotides read TGCGCCAGCAGCTCCCGGACTGGGCGGTTCTACAATGAGCAGTTCTTC. It codes for CASSSRTGRFYNEQFF. This chain links TRBV4-3 with TRBJ2-1, with a possible D match to TRBD2 (5 bases). V gave up 5 bases and J gave up 3 bases, with 17 bases separating them. CDR1 is LGHNA and CDR2 is YSLEER in the germline V gene. The CDR3 runs to 16 residues.

This clone has a single count. This rearrangement joins TRBV4-3 to TRBJ1-2; perhaps TRBD1 as D (6 bases). V lost 1 base and J lost 8, with 17 bases in between. Germline V gene sequence: CDR1 LGHNA, CDR2 YSLEER. The CDR3 length is 15 residues. This CDR3 reads CASSQAGPGEGGYTF. The CDR3 region has the DNA TGCGCCAGCAGCCAAGCAGGGCCAGGGGAGGGCGGCTACACCTTC.